A selection of T cell receptor beta chains follows, all from one sample in a study of shared clonotypes between healthy human individuals. The repertoire was sequenced with immunoSEQ multiplex PCR; TCRdb's copy has only in-frame clones and lacks some. The sample lists a few million clones; 90% to 95% were seen once. Specimen: naive CD4+ T cells from PBMCs. These receptors originate from a man between 18 and 35 years old in good health. Some clones in this sample may be carry-over from other donors' samples. CDR3s include the opening cysteine and the closing phenylalanine or tryptophan. D genes are given only for firm matches. Where a row states a size, it is once, few, many or the class of an expanded clone; other rows omit it.

j_call v_call clone_size d_call cdr3_length cdr3_nt cdr3_aa
TRBJ1-2 TRBV6-1 . TRBD1 11 TGTGCCAGCAGTCGACAGGGAGGCTACACCTTC CASSRQGGYTF
TRBJ2-3 TRBV2 . TRBD2 14 TGTGCCAGCAGTCCCTGGGGGGAGGGCGATACGCAGTATTTT CASSPWGEGDTQYF
TRBJ1-5 TRBV7-2 . TRBD1 18 TGTGCCAGCAGCTTAAGAGGGACAGGGGACGGCCTAGGTCAGCCCCAGCATTTT CASSLRGTGDGLGQPQHF
TRBJ2-1 TRBV4-1 . . 16 TGCGCCAGCAGCCTTCCGAATGCAGGGGTTGGAAATGAGCAGTTCTTC CASSLPNAGVGNEQFF
TRBJ2-3 TRBV7-2 . . 15 TGTGCCAGCAGCTTATGGGTTCCCCCCACAGATACGCAGTATTTT CASSLWVPPTDTQYF
TRBJ2-7 TRBV5-1 . TRBD2 19 TGCGCCAGCAGCTCTCCCCCGGGACTAGCAGGAGTCGGCCTATCCGAGCAGTACTTC CASSSPPGLAGVGLSEQYF
TRBJ1-5 TRBV28 . . 13 TGTGCCAGCAGTGACCATAGCAATCAGCCCCAGCATTTT CASSDHSNQPQHF
TRBJ2-5 TRBV7-2 . TRBD2 16 TGTGCCAGCAGCTTGGGACTAGCGGGAGGCCAAGAGACCCAGTACTTC CASSLGLAGGQETQYF
TRBJ2-1 TRBV4-1 . . 16 TGCGCCAGCAGCCAAGATCCGTTCCAGGGGTACAATGAGCAGTTCTTC CASSQDPFQGYNEQFF
TRBJ2-1 TRBV28 . TRBD2 16 TGTGCCAGCAGTCATTTAGCGGGAAATGGCTACAATGAGCAGTTCTTC CASSHLAGNGYNEQFF
TRBJ1-5 TRBV6-5 . . 13 TGTGCCAGCAGTTACAGGGGCGATCAGCCCCAGCATTTT CASSYRGDQPQHF
TRBJ2-1 TRBV5-4 . . 14 TGTGCCAGCAGCCGGACGACAGCATACAATGAGCAGTTCTTC CASSRTTAYNEQFF
TRBJ2-7 TRBV9 once TRBD2 15 TGTGCCAGCAGCGTAGCTACTAGCGGCTCCTACGAGCAGTACTTC CASSVATSGSYEQYF
TRBJ2-7 TRBV11-2 . . 14 TGTGCCAGCAGCTTAGGACAGCCACCCTACGAGCAGTACTTC CASSLGQPPYEQYF
TRBJ2-7 TRBV5-1 . TRBD2 16 TGCGCCAGCAGCTTGGTGACTAGCGGGAGTCACGACGAGCAGTACTTC CASSLVTSGSHDEQYF
TRBJ1-1 TRBV6-5 . . 15 TGTGCCAGCAGTTACCCTCCGGGATTGAACACTGAAGCTTTCTTT CASSYPPGLNTEAFF
TRBJ2-4 TRBV5-4 . . 17 TGTGCCAGCAGCGTCGGGGGAGCGGAGAGGGCCAAAAACATTCAGTACTTC CASSVGGAERAKNIQYF
TRBJ1-1 TRBV19 once TRBD1 15 TGTGCCAGTAGTATTACAGGGGCAATAGCCACTGAAGCTTTCTTT CASSITGAIATEAFF
TRBJ2-7 TRBV4-1 . TRBD1 16 TGCGCCAGCAGCCAAGCCGCAACAGGGGGTAATTACGAGCAGTACTTC CASSQAATGGNYEQYF
TRBJ2-3 TRBV5-1 . . 15 TGCGCCAGCGGTGTAGGTGGGTCCCGCACAGATACGCAGTATTTT CASGVGGSRTDTQYF
TRBJ2-3 TRBV28 . . 14 TGTGCCAGCATTGACGGGAGAGGGGCAGATACGCAGTATTTT CASIDGRGADTQYF
TRBJ2-5 TRBV10-3 . . 12 TGTGCCATCAGTGAGAATGTCGAGACCCAGTACTTC CAISENVETQYF
TRBJ2-1 TRBV14 . TRBD2 19 TGTGCCAGCAGCCAAGCCCACGTCACTAGCGGCCGTTCCTACAATGAGCAGTTCTTC CASSQAHVTSGRSYNEQFF
TRBJ2-2 TRBV29-1 . . 13 TGCAGCTCCGGTAGCGCGAACACCGGGGAGCTGTTTTTT CSSGSANTGELFF
TRBJ2-7 TRBV14 . TRBD2 15 TGTGCCAGCAGCCAAGTAGCGGGGGCCAGCTACGAGCAGTACTTC CASSQVAGASYEQYF
TRBJ2-7 TRBV7-2 . . 17 TGTGCCAGCAGCTTACGGCTCGCGGGACCGCCCTCCTACGAGCAGTACTTC CASSLRLAGPPSYEQYF
TRBJ1-5 TRBV6-6 . . 13 TGTGCCTGCCAACGAGGTACCAATCAGCCCCAGCATTTT CACQRGTNQPQHF
TRBJ2-1 TRBV5-1 . . 16 TGCGCCAGCAGTCCAAAACTAGTCCAATCACGGGCTGAGCAGTTCTTC CASSPKLVQSRAEQFF